This TCR beta chain stems from a study of neoadjuvant nivolumab and ipilimumab in lung cancer. Data came from immunoSEQ multiplex PCR; TCRdb stores just in-frame clones and leaves some out. The data show some 25,000 clones, roughly 76% seen once. This clone has just a few counts. The CDR3 consists of 14 residues. Germline CDR1 and CDR2: MNHNY and SVGAGI (reference sequence). The V end lost 2 bases, the J end lost 3 bases, and 7 bases lay between the germline ends. This specimen consisted of tumor tissue, obtained after neoadjuvant nivolumab, alone or with ipilimumab, at or shortly before surgery. The source is an adult with non-small cell lung cancer. The chain recombines TRBV6-6 with TRBJ1-4, with D perhaps TRBD1 (5 bases). The CDR3 is CASSYRGSNEKLFF. The CDR3 coding sequence is TGTGCCAGCAGTTACAGGGGATCTAATGAAAAACTGTTTTTT.